This T cell receptor beta chain was sequenced in a study of cytomegalovirus exposure and HLA in healthy donors. Germline V gene lookup returns CDR1 SGHTA and CDR2 FQGNSA. Unmatched junction bases numbered 17, after V lost 5 bases and J lost 10 bases. This CDR3 region has 16 residues. Vbeta (60) and Jbeta (13) primers were used in the PCR. Only in-frame clones appear in the TCRdb table, and some are missing; sequencing was by immunoSEQ multiplex PCR. The repertoire holds roughly 140,000 clones, with roughly 77% as singletons. The chain combines TRBV7-2 with TRBJ1-1, with 9 bases that match TRBD1. The origin of this receptor is a human donor in good health. Sequenced sample: PBMCs. The CDR3: CASSITPGQGGLVAFF. Written as DNA, the CDR3 is TGTGCCAGCAGCATCACCCCGGGACAGGGAGGGTTGGTAGCTTTCTTT.